These 21 T cell receptor beta chains came from one sample sequenced in a study of blood T cell repertoires in COVID-19. Generated by immunoSEQ multiplex PCR, the TCRdb table keeps only in-frame clones and is missing some. The data hold under 200,000 clones, with roughly 91% observed a single time. The sample consisted of peripheral blood. These receptors all come from a man aged 18 to 30 with acute or convalescent COVID-19.

This chain connects TRBV9 to TRBJ2-3, with 9 nucleotides matching TRBD1. Germline V gene lookup returns CDR1 SGDLS and CDR2 YYNGEE. V lost 1 base, J lost 4 bases, and 7 bases stayed unmatched. The CDR3 is 16 amino acids. For the CDR3, the DNA is TGTGCCAGCAGCGTAACCGGGACAGGGTACCCAGATACGCAGTATTTT. Its translation is CASSVTGTGYPDTQYF.

V gene TRBV19 combines with J gene TRBJ1-1, with 12 bases that match TRBD1. Germline lookup yields CDR1 LNHDA and CDR2 SQIVND (reference sequence). The CDR3 length is 17 residues. V dropped 5 bases and J dropped 1; count of bases not matched to a gene: 8. The CDR3 DNA sequence: TGTGCCAGTAGTGCCGGGACAGGGGGCCTCCCGAACACTGAAGCTTTCTTT. Translation gives CASSAGTGGLPNTEAFF.

The rearrangement joins TRBV7-6 to TRBJ2-1; 9 bases agree with TRBD1. From germline, CDR1 is SGHVS and CDR2 FNYEAQ. The CDR3 has 15 residues. The V gene end was trimmed by 5 bases and the J gene end by 10 bases; junction bases not matched to a gene: 12. CDR3 residues: CASSPSGTGLEEQFF. The CDR3 DNA is TGTGCCAGCAGCCCGAGCGGGACAGGGCTTGAGGAGCAGTTCTTC.

The chain employs TRBV27 and TRBJ1-6; 9 bases agree with TRBD1. The germline V gene has CDR1 MNHEY and CDR2 SMNVEV (reference sequence). V was pared by 7 bases and J by 4 bases, with 8 bases of the junction left unmatched. CDR3 size: 16 residues. DNA for the CDR3: TGTGCCAGCACTAAACAGGGGGCTGGTTATAATTCACCCCTCCACTTT. This sequence encodes CASTKQGAGYNSPLHF.

The chain employs TRBV18 and TRBJ2-3; 14 bases align to TRBD2. Germline CDR1 and CDR2: KGHSH and LQKENI. Losses at the gene ends were 6 bases for V and 0 bases for J; bases not matched to a gene: 11. The CDR3 totals 19 residues. The DNA for the CDR3 is TGTGCCAGCTCCCCCCAGGGGACTAGCGGGAGCGGGAGCACAGATACGCAGTATTTT. Translation: CASSPQGTSGSGSTDTQYF.

This clone was seen just once. The V call is TRBV19, the J call TRBJ1-3; D call uncertain. The CDR3 consists of 15 residues. The germline CDR1 and CDR2 sequences are LNHDA and SQIVND (reference sequence). V was shortened by 3 bases and J by 0 bases, with 9 bases between the two germline ends. The CDR3 nucleotides are TGTGCCAGTAGTATTACGAGTTTCTCTGGAAACACCATATATTTT. It is translated as CASSITSFSGNTIYF.

The chain has TRBV14 and TRBJ1-3, with a possible D match to TRBD1 (6 bases). This CDR3 region has 15 residues. Trimming removed 0 bases from V and 4 bases from J, with 10 bases in between. Germline CDR1 is SGHDN and CDR2 is FVKESK. The CDR3 is CASSQEQGSGNTIYF. The CDR3 region has the DNA TGTGCCAGCAGCCAAGAACAGGGATCCGGAAACACCATATATTTT.

V and J are TRBV21-1 and TRBJ2-3; no DNA check was done on the table's D call, TRBD1. TRBV21-1 is a pseudogene. The CDR3 runs 16 residues. The CDR3 region is CASSFPGTGGTDTQYF. The CDR3 DNA is TGTGCCAGCAGCTTCCCCGGGACAGGAGGGACAGATACGCAGTATTTT.

This clone has a single count. In nucleotides, the CDR3 is TGTGCCAGCAGCCAACTAGCGGGAGAAGGTAATGAGCAGTTCTTC. Encoded protein: CASSQLAGEGNEQFF. The V and J genes are TRBV6-5 and TRBJ2-1; 11 bases agree with TRBD2. J lost 7 bases, V lost 6 bases, and 8 bases had no gene match. CDR3 length: 15 amino acids. In germline, CDR1 is MNHEY, CDR2 SVGAGI.

The gene calls are TRBV11-2 and TRBJ1-2; D remains ambiguous. V lost 4 bases and J lost 3, with 9 bases in between. Germline CDR1 is SGHAT and CDR2 is FQNNGV. The CDR3 totals 13 residues. The DNA of the CDR3 is TGTGCCAGCAGCTCAGGCGTATACTATGGCTACACCTTC. Translating it yields CASSSGVYYGYTF.

The chain recombines TRBV24-1 with TRBJ1-2, with no clear D. The V end was cut by 1 base, the J end by 7 bases, with 12 bases between. The CDR3 has 14 amino acids. The V gene's germline CDR1 is KGHDR and CDR2 SFDVKD. The CDR3 reads CATSDLRGSGGYTF. In DNA form, the CDR3 reads TGTGCCACCAGTGATTTAAGAGGGTCCGGTGGCTACACCTTC.

The rearrangement links TRBV14 to TRBJ1-1; a weak D match, TRBD1 (6 bases). Trimming stripped 4 bases from V and 5 bases from J, with 17 bases between. Germline V gene lookup returns CDR1 SGHDN and CDR2 FVKESK. The CDR3 loop spans 15 amino acids. CDR3 nucleotide sequence: TGTGCCAGCAGCCTTATTACAGGGCGGCGGACTGAAGCTTTCTTT. This translates into CASSLITGRRTEAFF.

V is TRBV5-1 and J is TRBJ2-1, with TRBD2 matching 9 bases. The length of the CDR3 is 16 residues. V lost 3 bases, J lost 3 bases, and 7 bases stayed unmatched. Germline V gene lookup returns CDR1 SGHRS and CDR2 YFSETQ. The CDR3, as DNA: TGCGCCAGCAGCTCCGCAGCGGGAGGCTTCTACAATGAGCAGTTCTTC. Amino acid sequence: CASSSAAGGFYNEQFF. The whole variable domain, remainder taken from reference TRBV5-1 and TRBJ2-1, is KAGVTQTPRYLIKTRGQQVTLSCSPISGHRSVSWYQQTPGQGLQFLFEYFSETQRNKGNFPGRFSGRQFSNSRSEMNVSTLELGDSALYLCASSSAAGGFYNEQFFGPGTRLTVL.

This chain connects TRBV10-2 to TRBJ1-5; 9 nucleotides match TRBD1. The junction had 8 bases not matched to a gene; V was cut back by 0 bases and J by 8 bases. The CDR3 has 16 amino acids. Germline V gene data show CDR1 as WSHSY and CDR2 as SAAADI. In DNA form, the CDR3 reads TGCGCCAGCAGTGAGTCTAGGGACAGGGCCGGAAAGCCCCAGCATTTT. Protein: CASSESRDRAGKPQHF.

The genes are TRBV6-5 and TRBJ1-2, with 9 bases that match TRBD1. This CDR3 has 14 residues. The V segment lost 5 bases and the J segment 8 bases; nucleotides outside the gene matches: 9. In germline, CDR1 is MNHEY, CDR2 SVGAGI. CDR3: CASSTWDREGGYTF. CDR3 bases: TGTGCCAGCAGTACCTGGGACAGGGAGGGCGGCTACACCTTC.

This clone showed up just once. The V and J genes are TRBV5-1 and TRBJ1-4; 7 bases are shared with TRBD1. J gave up 3 bases and V 1 base, and 6 bases lay outside the gene matches. The CDR3 runs to 16 residues. Germline V lookup: CDR1 SGHRS, CDR2 YFSETQ. CDR3 region: CASSLSRQGANEKLFF. DNA of the CDR3: TGCGCCAGCAGCTTGTCCCGACAGGGAGCTAATGAAAAACTGTTTTTT.

The chain joins TRBV11-2 to TRBJ1-1; 7 bases align to TRBD1. The CDR3 is 15 amino acids. Unmatched junction bases numbered 11, after V lost 5 bases and J lost 5 bases. From germline, CDR1 is SGHAT and CDR2 FQNNGV. The DNA of the CDR3 is TGTGCCAGCAGCGGCCGGGACAGTTGGAGAACTGAAGCTTTCTTT. Translation: CASSGRDSWRTEAFF. Complete variable domain (other parts from reference TRBV11-2 and TRBJ1-1): EAGVAQSPRYKIIEKRQSVAFWCNPISGHATLYWYQQILGQGPKLLIQFQNNGVVDDSQLPKDRFSAERLKGVDSTLKIQPAKLEDSAVYLCASSGRDSWRTEAFFGQGTRLTVV.

The chain joins TRBV6-2 or TRBV6-3 to TRBJ2-7, with a possible D match to TRBD1 (6 bases). The CDR3 has 15 residues. CDR1 MNHEY and CDR2 SVGEGT come from the germline V gene. V was pared by 2 bases and J by 4 bases, with 15 bases between. The CDR3 here is CASSYDNREGYEQYF. CDR3 coding DNA: TGTGCCAGCAGTTACGACAACAGGGAAGGATACGAGCAGTACTTC.

The V call is TRBV9, the J call TRBJ1-1, with a tentative D call TRBD1 (5 bases). V lost 4 bases to trimming and J lost 0 bases, with 10 bases between them. Germline assignment: CDR1 SGDLS and CDR2 YYNGEE. There are 14 residues in the CDR3. The CDR3 loop reads CASSRLTVNTEAFF. In nucleotides, the CDR3 is TGTGCCAGCAGCCGCCTGACAGTGAACACTGAAGCTTTCTTT.

This sequence joins TRBV19 and TRBJ1-5; 7 bases are a match to TRBD1. The V and J ends lost 1 base and 4 bases, in that order; junction bases with no gene match: 4. The CDR3 loop spans 15 amino acids. Germline V lookup: CDR1 LNHDA, CDR2 SQIVND (reference sequence). CDR3 sequence (DNA): TGTGCCAGTAGTATAGGTGACAGGGAAAATCAGCCCCAGCATTTT. It codes for CASSIGDRENQPQHF.

V is TRBV6-5 and J is TRBJ1-6, with D unresolved. The CDR3 consists of 15 residues. CDR1 MNHEY and CDR2 SVGAGI come from the germline V gene. With 5 bases removed from V and 10 bases from J, the gap between germline ends came to 18 bases. DNA for the CDR3: TGTGCCAGCAGTACGGCCCAGGAGGGCTGGTCACCCCTCCACTTT. This encodes CASSTAQEGWSPLHF.